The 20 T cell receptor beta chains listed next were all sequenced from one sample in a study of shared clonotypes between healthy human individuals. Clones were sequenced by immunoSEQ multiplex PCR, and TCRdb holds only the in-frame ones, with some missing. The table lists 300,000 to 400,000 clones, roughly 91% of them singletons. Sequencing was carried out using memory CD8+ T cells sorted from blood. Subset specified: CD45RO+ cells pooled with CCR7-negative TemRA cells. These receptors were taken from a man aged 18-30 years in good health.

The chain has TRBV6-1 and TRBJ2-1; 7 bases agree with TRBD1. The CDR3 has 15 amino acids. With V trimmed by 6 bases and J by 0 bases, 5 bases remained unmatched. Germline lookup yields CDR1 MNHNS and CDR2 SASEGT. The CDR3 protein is CASSVDRSSYNEQFF. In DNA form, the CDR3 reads TGTGCCAGCAGCGTGGACAGGAGCTCCTACAATGAGCAGTTCTTC.

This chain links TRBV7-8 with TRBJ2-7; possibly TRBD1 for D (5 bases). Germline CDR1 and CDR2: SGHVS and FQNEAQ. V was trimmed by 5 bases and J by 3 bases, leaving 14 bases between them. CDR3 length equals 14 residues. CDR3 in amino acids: CASSPPDNSYEQYF. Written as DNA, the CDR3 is TGTGCCAGCAGCCCGCCGGACAATAGCTACGAGCAGTACTTC.

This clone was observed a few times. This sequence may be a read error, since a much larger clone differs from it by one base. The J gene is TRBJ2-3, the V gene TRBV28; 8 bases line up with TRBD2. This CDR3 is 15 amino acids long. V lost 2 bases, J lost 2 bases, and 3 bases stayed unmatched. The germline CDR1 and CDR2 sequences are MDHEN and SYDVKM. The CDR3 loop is CASSLGLATTDTQYF. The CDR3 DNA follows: TGTGCCAGCAGTTTAGGACTAGCTACCACAGATACGCAGTATTTT. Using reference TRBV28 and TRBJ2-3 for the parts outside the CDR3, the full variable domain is DVKVTQSSRYLVKRTGEKVFLECVQDMDHENMFWYRQDPGLGLRLIYFSYDVKMKEKGDIPEGYSVSREKKERFSLILESASTNQTSMYLCASSLGLATTDTQYFGPGTRLTVL.

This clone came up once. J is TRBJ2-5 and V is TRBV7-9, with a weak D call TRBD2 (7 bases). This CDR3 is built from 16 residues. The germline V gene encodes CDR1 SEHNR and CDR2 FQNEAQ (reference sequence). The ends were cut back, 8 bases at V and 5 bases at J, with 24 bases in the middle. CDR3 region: CASRGEGVMLWETQYF. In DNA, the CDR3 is TGTGCCAGCCGAGGGGAGGGGGTCATGTTGTGGGAGACCCAGTACTTC.

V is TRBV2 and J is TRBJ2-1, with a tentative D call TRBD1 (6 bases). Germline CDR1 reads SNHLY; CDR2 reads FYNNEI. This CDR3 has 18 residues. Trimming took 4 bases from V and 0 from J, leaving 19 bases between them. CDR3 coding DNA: TGTGCCAGCAGTGGGGTATGGGGGCGACGGATCTCCTACAATGAGCAGTTCTTC. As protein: CASSGVWGRRISYNEQFF.

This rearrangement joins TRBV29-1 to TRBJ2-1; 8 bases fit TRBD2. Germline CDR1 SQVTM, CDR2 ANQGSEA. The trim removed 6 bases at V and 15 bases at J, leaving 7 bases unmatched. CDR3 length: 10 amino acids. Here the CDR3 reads CSVSGSSLFF. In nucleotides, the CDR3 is TGCAGCGTAAGCGGGAGTTCGTTGTTCTTC.

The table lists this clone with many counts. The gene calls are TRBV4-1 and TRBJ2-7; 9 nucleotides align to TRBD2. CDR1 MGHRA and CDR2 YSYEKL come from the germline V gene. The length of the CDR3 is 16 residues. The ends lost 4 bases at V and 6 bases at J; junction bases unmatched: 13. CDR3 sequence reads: CASSLGGGRADSEQYF. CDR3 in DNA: TGCGCCAGCAGCCTAGGGGGCGGGAGGGCCGATTCCGAGCAGTACTTC.

The chain's CDR3 is CASSVDFTPQETQYF. The CDR3 DNA reads TGTGCCAGCAGTGTTGATTTCACCCCCCAAGAGACCCAGTACTTC. The chain links TRBV25-1 to TRBJ2-5, with D unclear. Trimming took off 4 bases at V and 1 base at J, with 13 bases between the two ends. The germline V gene encodes CDR1 MGHDK and CDR2 SYGVNS. The CDR3 length is 15 residues. The whole variable domain, filled in from reference TRBV25-1 and TRBJ2-5, reads EADIYQTPRYLVIGTGKKITLECSQTMGHDKMYWYQQDPGMELHLIHYSYGVNSTEKGDLSSESTVSRIRTEHFPLTLESARPSHTSQYLCASSVDFTPQETQYFGPGTRLLVL.

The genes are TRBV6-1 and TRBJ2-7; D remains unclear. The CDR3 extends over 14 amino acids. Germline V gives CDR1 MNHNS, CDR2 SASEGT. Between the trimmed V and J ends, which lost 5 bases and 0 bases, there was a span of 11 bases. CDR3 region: CASSPPTGSYEQYF. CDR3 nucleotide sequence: TGTGCCAGCAGTCCCCCTACGGGCTCCTACGAGCAGTACTTC.

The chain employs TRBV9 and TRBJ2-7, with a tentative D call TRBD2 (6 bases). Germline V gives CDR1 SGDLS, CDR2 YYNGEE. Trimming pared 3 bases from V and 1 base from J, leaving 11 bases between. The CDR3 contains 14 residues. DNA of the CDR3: TGTGCCAGCAGCGACCGGGAGCTATCCTACGAGCAGTACTTC. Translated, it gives CASSDRELSYEQYF.

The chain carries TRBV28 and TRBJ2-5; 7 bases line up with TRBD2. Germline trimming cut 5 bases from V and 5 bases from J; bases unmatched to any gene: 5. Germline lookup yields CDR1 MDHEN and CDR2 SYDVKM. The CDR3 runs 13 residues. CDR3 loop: CASSIAGEETQYF. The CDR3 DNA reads TGTGCCAGCAGTATTGCGGGAGAGGAGACCCAGTACTTC.

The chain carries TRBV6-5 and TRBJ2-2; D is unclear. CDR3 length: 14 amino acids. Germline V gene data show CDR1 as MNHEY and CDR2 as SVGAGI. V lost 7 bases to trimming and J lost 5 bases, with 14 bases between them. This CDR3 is CASTPGVGTGELFF. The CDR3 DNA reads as TGTGCCAGCACCCCTGGCGTGGGGACCGGGGAGCTGTTTTTT.

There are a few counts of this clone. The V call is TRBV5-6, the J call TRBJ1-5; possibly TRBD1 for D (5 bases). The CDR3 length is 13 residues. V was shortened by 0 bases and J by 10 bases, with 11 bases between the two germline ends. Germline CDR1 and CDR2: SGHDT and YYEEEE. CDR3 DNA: TGTGCCAGCAGCTTGGTACTCGGGGGACCCCAGCATTTT. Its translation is CASSLVLGGPQHF.

CDR3 sequence: CASSSSGPGDTEAFF. In DNA form, the CDR3 reads TGTGCCAGCAGCTCGTCGGGGCCCGGGGACACTGAAGCTTTCTTT. The chain is built from TRBV5-8 and TRBJ1-1; D is perhaps TRBD1 (5 bases). V was shortened by 3 bases and J by 3 bases, with 15 bases between the two germline ends. CDR1 is SGHTS, CDR2 YDEGEE, per germline. CDR3 length: 15 amino acids.

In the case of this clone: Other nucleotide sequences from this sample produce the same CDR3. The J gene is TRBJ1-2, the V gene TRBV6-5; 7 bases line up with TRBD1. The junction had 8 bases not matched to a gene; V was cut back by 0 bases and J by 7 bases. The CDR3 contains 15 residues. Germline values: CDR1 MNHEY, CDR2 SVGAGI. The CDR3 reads CASSYSMEGAGGYTF. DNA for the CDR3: TGTGCCAGCAGTTACTCGATGGAGGGGGCAGGTGGCTACACCTTC.

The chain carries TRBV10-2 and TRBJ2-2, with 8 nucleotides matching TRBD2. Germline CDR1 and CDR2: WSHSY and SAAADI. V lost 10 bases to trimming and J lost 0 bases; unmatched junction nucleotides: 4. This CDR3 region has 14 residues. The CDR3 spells CATVSGANTGELFF. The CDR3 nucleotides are TGCGCCACCGTTAGCGGGGCGAACACCGGGGAGCTGTTTTTT.

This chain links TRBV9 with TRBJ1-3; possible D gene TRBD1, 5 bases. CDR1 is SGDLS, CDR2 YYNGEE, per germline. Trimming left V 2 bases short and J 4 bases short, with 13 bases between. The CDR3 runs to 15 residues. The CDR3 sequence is CASSVQQVAGNTIYF. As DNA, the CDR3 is TGTGCCAGCAGCGTTCAACAGGTCGCCGGAAACACCATATATTTT. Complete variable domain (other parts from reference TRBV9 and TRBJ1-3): DSGVTQTPKHLITATGQRVTLRCSPRSGDLSVYWYQQSLDQGLQFLIQYYNGEERAKGNILERFSAQQFPDLHSELNLSSLELGDSALYFCASSVQQVAGNTIYFGEGSWLTVV.

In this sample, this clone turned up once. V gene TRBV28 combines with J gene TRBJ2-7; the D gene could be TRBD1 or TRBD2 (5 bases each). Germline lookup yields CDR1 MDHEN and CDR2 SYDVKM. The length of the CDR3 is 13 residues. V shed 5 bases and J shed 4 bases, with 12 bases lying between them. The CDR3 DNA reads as TGTGCCAGCAGTCGGGACGTAGGATACGAGCAGTACTTC. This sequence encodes CASSRDVGYEQYF.

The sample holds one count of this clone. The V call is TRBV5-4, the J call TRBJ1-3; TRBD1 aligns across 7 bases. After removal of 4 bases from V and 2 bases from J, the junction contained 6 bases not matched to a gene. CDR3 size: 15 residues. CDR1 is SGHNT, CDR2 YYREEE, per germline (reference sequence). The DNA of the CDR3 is TGTGCCAGCAGCCAAGACAGGGACCCTGGAAACACCATATATTTT. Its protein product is CASSQDRDPGNTIYF.

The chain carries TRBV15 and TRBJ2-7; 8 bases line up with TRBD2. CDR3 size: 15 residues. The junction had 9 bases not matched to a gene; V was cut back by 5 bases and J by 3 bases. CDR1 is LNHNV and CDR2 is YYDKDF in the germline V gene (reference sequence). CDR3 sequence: CATSGGLDIIYEQYF. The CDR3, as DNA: TGTGCCACCAGCGGGGGACTAGATATAATCTACGAGCAGTACTTC.